This is a list of T cell receptor beta chains from one sample in a study of T cell responses to AZD1222 COVID-19 vaccine. The data were produced by immunoSEQ multiplex PCR, yet TCRdb's version contains in-frame clones alone and is incomplete. The sample includes 130,000 to 150,000 clones, 93% of them seen just once. The sample in question was peripheral blood, obtained on day 0 of AZD1222 vaccination. Receptor source: an adult in good health. The CDR3 runs from the conserved cysteine through the conserved F or W. D genes are given only for firm matches. Part of the rows lack a size; the others show once, few, many or a class for expanded clones.

>TRBV5-1|.|TRBD1|TRBJ1-4
CASSRIPLTTGYGEKLFF
TGCGCCAGCAGCCGAATACCCCTAACGACAGGGTACGGTGAAAAACTGTTTTTT
>TRBV5-1|.|.|TRBJ1-2
CASSLEQGVGYGYTF
TGCGCCAGCAGCTTGGAACAGGGCGTCGGTTATGGCTACACCTTC
>TRBV7-2|.|TRBD2|TRBJ2-7
CASSPGTILITYEQYF
TGTGCCAGCAGCCCCGGGACTATCCTAATTACGTACGAGCAGTACTTC
>TRBV10-3|.|TRBD1|TRBJ1-4
CAISEDRAEKLFF
TGTGCCATCAGTGAAGACAGGGCTGAAAAACTGTTTTTT
>TRBV10-3|.|.|TRBJ2-1
CAISDRGNEQFF
TGTGCCATCAGTGATAGGGGCAATGAGCAGTTCTTC
>TRBV4-1|.|.|TRBJ1-5
CASSQVLPQPQHF
TGCGCCAGCAGCCAGGTACTACCTCAGCCCCAGCATTTT
>TRBV24-1|.|.|TRBJ2-5
CATSQGGGETQYF
TGTGCCACCAGTCAGGGTGGAGGGGAGACCCAGTACTTC
>TRBV20-1|.|.|TRBJ2-3
CSARDRDTQYF
TGCAGTGCTAGAGATCGGGATACGCAGTATTTT
>TRBV27|.|.|TRBJ1-2
CASRLGESNYGYTF
TGTGCCAGCAGGTTAGGGGAGTCTAACTATGGCTACACCTTC
>TRBV14|.|.|TRBJ2-1
CASSPRSSEQFF
TGTGCCAGCAGCCCCAGGTCGAGCGAGCAGTTCTTC
>TRBV3-1/TRBV3-2|.|TRBD2|TRBJ2-7
CASSQSSGVTYEQYF
TGTGCCAGCAGCCAATCTAGCGGGGTAACCTACGAGCAGTACTTC
>TRBV6-5|.|TRBD2|TRBJ2-1
CASRYPGGKSNEQFF
TGTGCCAGCAGATACCCCGGGGGGAAATCGAATGAGCAGTTCTTC
>TRBV7-3|.|.|TRBJ2-1
CASSLNGMGDEQFF
TGTGCCAGCAGCTTAAACGGGATGGGTGATGAGCAGTTCTTC
>TRBV28|.|.|TRBJ1-5
CASGGLQQPQHF
TGTGCCAGCGGGGGACTTCAGCAGCCCCAGCATTTT
>TRBV5-1|once|TRBD1|TRBJ1-1
CASSLGQGALNTEAFF
TGCGCCAGCAGCTTGGGACAGGGGGCCTTGAACACTGAAGCTTTCTTT
>TRBV6-5|.|.|TRBJ1-1
CASRGPLGTEAFF
TGTGCCAGCAGGGGACCGCTGGGCACTGAAGCTTTCTTT
>TRBV27|.|TRBD1|TRBJ2-3
CASSFRGHTDTQYF
TGTGCCAGCAGTTTCAGGGGGCACACAGATACGCAGTATTTT